A single sample is the source of the 3 T cell receptor beta chains below, sequenced in a study of beta chain features in type 1 diabetes. Findings and caveats of the study: People with Type 1 diabetes carried modestly yet significantly shorter TCRB CDR3s in all four CD4+ subsets.

The study reverse transcribed the entire isolated RNA, so it sequenced expressed TCRB transcripts. Produced via immunoSEQ multiplex PCR; TCRdb's table is partial and in-frame only. The sample comprises 600,000 or so clones, 11% to 15% of which are singletons, and approximately 0.039% rests with the top ten. These TCRs' antigens remain unknown. Material for sequencing was naive CD4+ T cells from blood. These receptor sequences come from a young man with type 1 diabetes.

The J gene is TRBJ2-7, the V gene TRBV9; D is possibly TRBD2 (6 bases). The V end lost 4 bases, the J end lost 3 bases, and 11 bases lay between the germline ends. CDR3 length: 13 residues. Germline-derived CDR1 and CDR2 are SGDLS and YYNGEE. The CDR3 loop is CASSPVGGYEQYF. In DNA form, the CDR3 reads TGTGCCAGCAGCCCCGTCGGGGGCTACGAGCAGTACTTC. Combining the CDR3 with reference TRBV9 and TRBJ2-7 gives the whole variable domain DSGVTQTPKHLITATGQRVTLRCSPRSGDLSVYWYQQSLDQGLQFLIQYYNGEERAKGNILERFSAQQFPDLHSELNLSSLELGDSALYFCASSPVGGYEQYFGPGTRLTVT.

This clone was counted only a few times. This chain connects TRBV5-1 to TRBJ2-7; the D gene is possibly TRBD1 (6 bases). Trimming pared 2 bases from V and 3 bases from J, leaving 12 bases between. The CDR3 has 14 amino acids. Germline loops: CDR1 SGHRS, CDR2 YFSETQ. CDR3 sequence reads: CASSFDRSLYEQYF. The CDR3 DNA sequence: TGCGCCAGCAGCTTCGACAGGAGCCTCTACGAGCAGTACTTC.

The V and J genes are TRBV6-5 and TRBJ2-2; possibly TRBD1 for D (6 bases). The CDR3 totals 15 residues. CDR1 and CDR2 from the germline V gene are MNHEY and SVGAGI. The V gene lost 8 bases and the J gene lost 1 base, with 14 bases spanning the gap. As DNA, the CDR3 is TGTGCCAGCTCGATAGGGACACTGAACACCGGGGAGCTGTTTTTT. Protein sequence: CASSIGTLNTGELFF.